These T cell receptor beta chains were read from a single sample in a study of PD-1 blockade in mismatch repair-deficient tumors. The repertoire was sequenced with immunoSEQ multiplex PCR; TCRdb's copy has only in-frame clones and lacks some. Of around 62,000 clones in the sample, around four fifths are singletons; the top ten hold roughly 5%. The sequenced sample was peripheral blood, obtained 2 weeks after starting pembrolizumab. These receptors came from an adult with mismatch repair-deficient cancer. The CDR3 runs from the conserved cysteine through the conserved F or W. D genes are given only for firm matches. Where a row states a size, it is once, few, many or the class of an expanded clone; other rows omit it.

CDR3nt	CDR3aa	abundance	d_gene	v_gene	j_gene
TGTGCCAGTAGTATAGATCGGGGCAATGAGCAGTTCTTC	CASSIDRGNEQFF	NA	NA	TRBV19	TRBJ2-1
TGCGCCAGCAGCACATTTCCCCGAGACATCTATAGCACAGATACGCAGTATTTT	CASSTFPRDIYSTDTQYF	once	NA	TRBV5-1	TRBJ2-3
TGTGCCACCGATTCCGGGGAGGGAACCTACGAGCAGTACTTC	CATDSGEGTYEQYF	NA	TRBD2	TRBV10-3	TRBJ2-7
TGCGCCAGCAGCCACCCGGGGAACTACAATGAGCAGTTCTTC	CASSHPGNYNEQFF	NA	NA	TRBV4-3	TRBJ2-1
TGTGCCAGCAGCTTAGATGACGAGACCCAGTACTTC	CASSLDDETQYF	NA	NA	TRBV11-2	TRBJ2-5
TGTGCCAGCAGTTCCGGGACAGGGGGCGTAGAGACCCAGTACTTC	CASSSGTGGVETQYF	NA	TRBD1	TRBV27	TRBJ2-5
TGTGCCAGCAGTCCCCTAATGGGGCAAGAGACCCAGTACTTC	CASSPLMGQETQYF	NA	NA	TRBV27	TRBJ2-5
NA	CASSLSWGKGIF	NA	NA	TRBV5-8	TRBJ2-1
TGTGCCAGCAGCTGGATAGCGGAGGGTGAGCAGTACTTC	CASSWIAEGEQYF	few	NA	TRBV11-2	TRBJ2-7
TGTGCCAGCAGCTTGTTCGGGACAGGGGGCACGGGCAATCAGCCCCAGCATTTT	CASSLFGTGGTGNQPQHF	once	TRBD1	TRBV4-2	TRBJ1-5
TGTGCCAGCAGCTTCAGGCCAGCCCCTAATGAAAAACTGTTTTTT	CASSFRPAPNEKLFF	NA	NA	TRBV13	TRBJ1-4
TGTGCCAGCAGTGTTGGCCCCTCTTCGCCGGACTACGAGCAGTACTTC	CASSVGPSSPDYEQYF	NA	NA	TRBV25-1	TRBJ2-7
TGTGCCAGCAGGCCCACAGCCCTCGATGAGCAGTTCTTC	CASRPTALDEQFF	NA	NA	TRBV6-1	TRBJ2-1
TGTGCCAGCAGCTTAGTGCGGGGTCAGCCCCAGCATTTT	CASSLVRGQPQHF	NA	NA	TRBV11-2	TRBJ1-5
TGTGCCAGCTCTTCTGGGACAGGGGAAATTACCCAGTACTTC	CASSSGTGEITQYF	NA	TRBD1	TRBV18	TRBJ2-5
TGTGCCAGCGGACCATTCAGGGGGTACAATGAGCAGTTCTTC	CASGPFRGYNEQFF	NA	TRBD1	TRBV11-3	TRBJ2-1
TGTGCCAGCTCCCAACCCCCGCGGGAGGGCCCCTACAATGAGCAGTTCTTC	CASSQPPREGPYNEQFF	few	TRBD2	TRBV27	TRBJ2-1
TGTGCCAGCTGTTTGTTGCCGGGGGGCTGGACTGAAGCTTTCTTT	CASCLLPGGWTEAFF	NA	NA	TRBV19	TRBJ1-1
TGCGCCAGCAGCTCCGAGGGGTCAACCTACGAGCAGTACTTC	CASSSEGSTYEQYF	few	NA	TRBV5-1	TRBJ2-7
TGCGCCAGCGGTATGGCAGCGAGCCCCACAGATACGCAGTATTTT	CASGMAASPTDTQYF	NA	NA	TRBV5-1	TRBJ2-3
TGTGCCAGCAGCTGGACTTTTCTGTCCTACGAGCAGTACTTC	CASSWTFLSYEQYF	NA	NA	TRBV2	TRBJ2-7
TGTGCCAGCAGTGGCGAGATCGGGTCTGGGGCCAACGTCCTGACTTTC	CASSGEIGSGANVLTF	few	NA	TRBV6-1	TRBJ2-6
TGTGCCAGCAGTGGAGCGGGGAGCTCCTACAATGAGCAGTTCTTC	CASSGAGSSYNEQFF	once	TRBD2	TRBV6-6	TRBJ2-1
TGTGCCAGCCGGGAAGGGGTCGAGCAGTACTTC	CASREGVEQYF	once	NA	TRBV6-6	TRBJ2-7
TGTGCCAGCAGCTTATCTCCTAGAACCGAGCAGTTCTTC	CASSLSPRTEQFF	NA	NA	TRBV5-4	TRBJ2-1
TGCAGCGTTGTTGAGACAGGTCCGCAGTACTTC	CSVVETGPQYF	NA	NA	TRBV29-1	TRBJ2-7
TGTGCCAGTAGTTCCCGGGACCCTCGCTCCTACGAGCAGTACTTC	CASSSRDPRSYEQYF	NA	NA	TRBV19	TRBJ2-7
TGTGCCAGCAGCTTAGCGGGGCTAGCGGCATACGAGCAGTACTTC	CASSLAGLAAYEQYF	NA	TRBD2	TRBV11-2	TRBJ2-7
TGTGCCATCAGTCATGAGGGGACAGGGATATACGAGCAGTACTTC	CAISHEGTGIYEQYF	NA	TRBD1	TRBV10-3	TRBJ2-7
TGTGCCAGCAGCTTAGGGGGAGAAGTGGATACGCAGTATTTT	CASSLGGEVDTQYF	NA	NA	TRBV11-3	TRBJ2-3
TGTGCCAGCAGCCTCGGGACAGGTGAGACCCACGAGCAGTACTTC	CASSLGTGETHEQYF	NA	TRBD1	TRBV13	TRBJ2-7
TGCGCCAGCAGCCAAGTGGAAGCGGGAGGCTACGAGCAGTACTTC	CASSQVEAGGYEQYF	NA	TRBD2	TRBV4-1	TRBJ2-7
TGTGCCAGCAGCTTTCAGCGGGAGGGGAACAATGAGCAGTTCTTC	CASSFQREGNNEQFF	NA	TRBD2	TRBV5-4	TRBJ2-1
TGTGCCAGCAGTCTCTATTTGGGGTTCACTGAAGCTTTCTTT	CASSLYLGFTEAFF	NA	NA	TRBV27	TRBJ1-1
TGTGCCAGCAGCTTGGGGGCGAATCAGCCCCAGCATTTT	CASSLGANQPQHF	many	NA	TRBV11-1	TRBJ1-5
TGTGCCAGCAGCCCGGTGGGGGGGGCGACCGGGGAGCTGTTTTTT	CASSPVGGATGELFF	NA	NA	TRBV5-6	TRBJ2-2
TGTGCCTGGAGCGATACAGAGACCCAGTACTTC	CAWSDTETQYF	NA	NA	TRBV30	TRBJ2-5
TGTGCCAGCAGCTCTCAGGGCAACTCTGGAAACACCATATATTTT	CASSSQGNSGNTIYF	NA	NA	TRBV7-2	TRBJ1-3
TGTGCCACCTCCCTAACAGGGGGCGGATCAGATACGCAGTATTTT	CATSLTGGGSDTQYF	NA	TRBD1	TRBV7-8	TRBJ2-3
TGTGCCTGGAATCGACAGGGGGCCTACGAGCAGTACTTC	CAWNRQGAYEQYF	NA	TRBD1	TRBV30	TRBJ2-7
TGTGCCAGCAGCTTGGGGAAGCAGTACTTC	CASSLGKQYF	few	NA	TRBV5-8	TRBJ2-7
TGTGCCAGCAGCTTGGAGGGACAGGCTCAAGAGACCCAGTACTTC	CASSLEGQAQETQYF	once	TRBD1	TRBV11-3	TRBJ2-5
TGTGCCAGCAGCTCGCGACTAGCGGGAGTACAAGATACGCAGTATTTT	CASSSRLAGVQDTQYF	NA	TRBD2	TRBV7-2	TRBJ2-3
TGCGCCAGCAGCCAAGATCACTGGACTAGCGGCACAGATACGCAGTATTTT	CASSQDHWTSGTDTQYF	NA	TRBD2	TRBV4-1	TRBJ2-3
TGTGCCAGCAGCTTGGGGGACAGGGTGGGCACTGAAGCTTTCTTT	CASSLGDRVGTEAFF	NA	TRBD1	TRBV5-8	TRBJ1-1
TGTGCCAGCAGCTTATCACTAGCGGGAGTTGCAGATACGCAGTATTTT	CASSLSLAGVADTQYF	NA	TRBD2	TRBV7-3	TRBJ2-3
TGTGCCAGCAGCTCCCGGGCGGCTGGGAATGAGCAGTTCTTC	CASSSRAAGNEQFF	once	NA	TRBV5-5	TRBJ2-1